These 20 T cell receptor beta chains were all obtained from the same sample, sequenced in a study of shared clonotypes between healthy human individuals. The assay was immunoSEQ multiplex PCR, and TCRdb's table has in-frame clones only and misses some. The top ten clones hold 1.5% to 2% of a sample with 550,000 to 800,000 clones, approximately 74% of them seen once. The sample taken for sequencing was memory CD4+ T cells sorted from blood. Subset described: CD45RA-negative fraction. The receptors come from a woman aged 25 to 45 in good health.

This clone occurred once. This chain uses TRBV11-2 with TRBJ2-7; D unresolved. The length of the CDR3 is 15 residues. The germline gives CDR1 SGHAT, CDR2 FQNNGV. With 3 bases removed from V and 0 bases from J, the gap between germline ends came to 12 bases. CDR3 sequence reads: CASSFNPDGSYEQYF. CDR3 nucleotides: TGTGCCAGCAGCTTTAACCCCGACGGCTCCTACGAGCAGTACTTC.

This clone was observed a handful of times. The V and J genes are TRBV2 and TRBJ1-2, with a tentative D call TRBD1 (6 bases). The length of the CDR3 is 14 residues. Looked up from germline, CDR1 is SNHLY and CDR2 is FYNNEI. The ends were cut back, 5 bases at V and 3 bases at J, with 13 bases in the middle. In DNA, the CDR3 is TGTGCCAGCAGTTCCAGGGGTCTCTACTATGGCTACACCTTC. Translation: CASSSRGLYYGYTF.

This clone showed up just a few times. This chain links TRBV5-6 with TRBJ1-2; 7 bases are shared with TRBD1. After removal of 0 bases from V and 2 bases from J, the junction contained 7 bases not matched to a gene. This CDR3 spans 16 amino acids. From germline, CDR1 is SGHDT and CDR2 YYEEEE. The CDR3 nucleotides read TGTGCCAGCAGCTTGGCCGCTACAGGGGTAAACTATGGCTACACCTTC. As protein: CASSLAATGVNYGYTF. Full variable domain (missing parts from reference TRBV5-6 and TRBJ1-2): DAGVTQSPTHLIKTRGQQVTLRCSPKSGHDTVSWYQQALGQGPQFIFQYYEEEERQRGNFPDRFSGHQFPNYSSELNVNALLLGDSALYLCASSLAATGVNYGYTFGSGTRLTVV.

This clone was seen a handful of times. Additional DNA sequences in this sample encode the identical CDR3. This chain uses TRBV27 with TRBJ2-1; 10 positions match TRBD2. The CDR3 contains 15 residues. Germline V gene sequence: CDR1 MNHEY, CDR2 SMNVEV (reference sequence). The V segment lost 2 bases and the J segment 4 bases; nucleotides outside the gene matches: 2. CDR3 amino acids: CASSLSGRAYNEQFF. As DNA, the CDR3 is TGTGCCAGCAGTTTAAGCGGGAGGGCATACAATGAGCAGTTCTTC.

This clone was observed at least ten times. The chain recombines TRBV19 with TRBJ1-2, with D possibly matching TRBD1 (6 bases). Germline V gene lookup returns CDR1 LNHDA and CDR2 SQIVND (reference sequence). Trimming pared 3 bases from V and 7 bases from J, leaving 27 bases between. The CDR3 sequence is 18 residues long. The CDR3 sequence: CASSIGAGTPRPPGGYTF. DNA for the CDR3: TGTGCCAGTAGTATTGGGGCCGGGACACCGAGGCCTCCGGGTGGCTACACCTTC.

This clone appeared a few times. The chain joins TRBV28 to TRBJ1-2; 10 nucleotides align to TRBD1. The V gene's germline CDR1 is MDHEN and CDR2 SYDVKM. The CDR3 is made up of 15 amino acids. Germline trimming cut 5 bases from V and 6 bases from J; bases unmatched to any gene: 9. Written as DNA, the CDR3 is TGTGCCAGCAGTCCTACCGGGACAGGGGATCATGGCTACACCTTC. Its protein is CASSPTGTGDHGYTF.

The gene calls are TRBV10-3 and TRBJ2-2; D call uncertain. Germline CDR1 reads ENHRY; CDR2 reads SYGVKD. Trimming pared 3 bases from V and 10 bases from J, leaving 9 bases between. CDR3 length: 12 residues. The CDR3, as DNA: TGTGCCATCAGTGATAACGGCGAGGAGCTGTTTTTT. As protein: CAISDNGEELFF.

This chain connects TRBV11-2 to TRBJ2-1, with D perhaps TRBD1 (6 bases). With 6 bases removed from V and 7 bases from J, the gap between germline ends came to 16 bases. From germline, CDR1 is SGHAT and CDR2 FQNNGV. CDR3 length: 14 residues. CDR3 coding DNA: TGTGCCAGCAGACGGAACAGGGTCGGAAATGAGCAGTTCTTC. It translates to CASRRNRVGNEQFF. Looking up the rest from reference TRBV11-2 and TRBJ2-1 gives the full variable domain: EAGVAQSPRYKIIEKRQSVAFWCNPISGHATLYWYQQILGQGPKLLIQFQNNGVVDDSQLPKDRFSAERLKGVDSTLKIQPAKLEDSAVYLCASRRNRVGNEQFFGPGTRLTVL.

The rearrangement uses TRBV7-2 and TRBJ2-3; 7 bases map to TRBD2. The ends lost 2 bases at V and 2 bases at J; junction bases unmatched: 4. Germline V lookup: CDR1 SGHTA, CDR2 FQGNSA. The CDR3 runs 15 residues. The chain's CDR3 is CASSLTGTTTDTQYF. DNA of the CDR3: TGTGCCAGCAGCTTAACCGGGACTACCACAGATACGCAGTATTTT. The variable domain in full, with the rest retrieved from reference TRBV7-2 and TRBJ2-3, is GAGVSQSPSNKVTEKGKDVELRCDPISGHTALYWYRQSLGQGLEFLIYFQGNSAPDKSGLPSDRFSAERTGGSVSTLTIQRTQQEDSAVYLCASSLTGTTTDTQYFGPGTRLTVL.

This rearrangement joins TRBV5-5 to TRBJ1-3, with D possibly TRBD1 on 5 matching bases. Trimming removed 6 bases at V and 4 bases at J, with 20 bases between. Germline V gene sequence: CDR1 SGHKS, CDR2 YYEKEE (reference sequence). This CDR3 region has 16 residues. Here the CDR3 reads CASTFLPGQGGNTIYF. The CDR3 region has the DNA TGTGCCAGCACCTTCCTCCCAGGGCAGGGCGGAAACACCATATATTTT.

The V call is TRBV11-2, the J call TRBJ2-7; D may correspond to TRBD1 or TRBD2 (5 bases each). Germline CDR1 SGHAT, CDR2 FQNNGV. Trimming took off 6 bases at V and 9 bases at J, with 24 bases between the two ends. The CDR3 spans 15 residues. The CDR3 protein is CASRPEGHSLAVQYF. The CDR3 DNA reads TGTGCCAGCAGGCCCGAGGGGCACTCATTAGCCGTGCAGTACTTC. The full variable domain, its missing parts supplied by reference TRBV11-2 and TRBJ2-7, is EAGVAQSPRYKIIEKRQSVAFWCNPISGHATLYWYQQILGQGPKLLIQFQNNGVVDDSQLPKDRFSAERLKGVDSTLKIQPAKLEDSAVYLCASRPEGHSLAVQYFGPGTRLTVT.

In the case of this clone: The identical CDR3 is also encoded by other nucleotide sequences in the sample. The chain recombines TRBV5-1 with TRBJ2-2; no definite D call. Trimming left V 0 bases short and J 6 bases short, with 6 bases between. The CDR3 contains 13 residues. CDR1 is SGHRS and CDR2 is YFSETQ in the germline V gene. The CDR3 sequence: CASSLAQPGELFF. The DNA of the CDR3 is TGCGCCAGCAGCTTGGCCCAACCCGGGGAGCTGTTTTTT.

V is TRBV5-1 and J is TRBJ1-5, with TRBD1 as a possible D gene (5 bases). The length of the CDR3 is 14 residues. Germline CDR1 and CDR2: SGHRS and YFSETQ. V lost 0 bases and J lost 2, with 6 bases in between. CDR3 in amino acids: CASSLGDGNQPQHF. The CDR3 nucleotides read TGCGCCAGCAGCTTGGGGGACGGCAATCAGCCCCAGCATTTT.

CDR3: CASSSGLRGHEQYF. For the CDR3, the DNA is TGTGCCAGCAGCTCCGGACTCAGAGGACACGAGCAGTACTTC. V and J are TRBV7-9 and TRBJ2-7; possible D gene TRBD2, 5 bases. Trimming pared 4 bases from V and 5 bases from J, leaving 15 bases between. The germline CDR1 and CDR2 sequences are SEHNR and FQNEAQ (reference sequence). The CDR3 totals 14 residues.

The CDR3 loop reads CASSLGQGNTQYF. As DNA, the CDR3 is TGTGCCAGCAGCTTGGGACAGGGGAATACGCAGTATTTT. This rearrangement joins TRBV7-3 to TRBJ2-3; 10 bases agree with TRBD1. Germline assignment: CDR1 SGHTA and CDR2 FQGTGA. J gave up 7 bases and V 3 bases, and 1 base lay outside the gene matches. This CDR3 is built from 13 residues.

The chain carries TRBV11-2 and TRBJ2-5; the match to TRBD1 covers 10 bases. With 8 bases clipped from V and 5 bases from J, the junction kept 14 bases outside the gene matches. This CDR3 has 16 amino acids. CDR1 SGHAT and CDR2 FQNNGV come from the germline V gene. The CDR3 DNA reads TGTGCCAGCCGGAAACCGGGACAGGGGTTATCGGAGACCCAGTACTTC. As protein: CASRKPGQGLSETQYF.

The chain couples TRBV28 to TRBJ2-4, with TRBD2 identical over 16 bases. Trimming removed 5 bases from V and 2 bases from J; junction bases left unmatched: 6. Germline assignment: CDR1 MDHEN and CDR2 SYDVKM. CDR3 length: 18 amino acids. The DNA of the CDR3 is TGTGCCAGCAGTCCGACGGGACTAGCGGGAGGGCCCAAAAACATTCAGTACTTC. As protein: CASSPTGLAGGPKNIQYF. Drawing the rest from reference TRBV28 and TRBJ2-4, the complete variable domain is DVKVTQSSRYLVKRTGEKVFLECVQDMDHENMFWYRQDPGLGLRLIYFSYDVKMKEKGDIPEGYSVSREKKERFSLILESASTNQTSMYLCASSPTGLAGGPKNIQYFGAGTRLSVL.

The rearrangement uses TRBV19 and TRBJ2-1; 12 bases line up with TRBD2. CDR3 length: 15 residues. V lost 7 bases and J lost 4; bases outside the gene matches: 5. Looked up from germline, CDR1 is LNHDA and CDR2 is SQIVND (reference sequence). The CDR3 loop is CASKRGTSGYNEQFF. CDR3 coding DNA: TGTGCCAGTAAAAGAGGGACTAGCGGGTACAATGAGCAGTTCTTC.

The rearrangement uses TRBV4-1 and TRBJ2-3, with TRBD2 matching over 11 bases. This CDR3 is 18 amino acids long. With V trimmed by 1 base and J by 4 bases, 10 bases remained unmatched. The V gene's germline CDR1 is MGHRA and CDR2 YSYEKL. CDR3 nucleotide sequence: TGCGCCAGCAGCCAAGTCAGAGGTAGCGGGAGGGGCCCAGATACGCAGTATTTT. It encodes CASSQVRGSGRGPDTQYF.

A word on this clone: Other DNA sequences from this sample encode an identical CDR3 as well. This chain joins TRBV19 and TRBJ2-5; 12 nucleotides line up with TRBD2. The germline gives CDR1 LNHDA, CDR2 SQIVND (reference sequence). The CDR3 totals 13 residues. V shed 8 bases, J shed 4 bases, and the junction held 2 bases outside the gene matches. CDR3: CASGGLAGETQYF. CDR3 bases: TGTGCCAGTGGGGGACTAGCGGGAGAGACCCAGTACTTC. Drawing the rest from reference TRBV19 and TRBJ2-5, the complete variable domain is DGGITQSPKYLFRKEGQNVTLSCEQNLNHDAMYWYRQDPGQGLRLIYYSQIVNDFQKGDIAEGYSVSREKKESFPLTVTSAQKNPTAFYLCASGGLAGETQYFGPGTRLLVL.